This T cell receptor beta chain emerged from a study of T cell changes during pregnancy in multiple sclerosis. Produced via immunoSEQ multiplex PCR; TCRdb's table is partial and in-frame only. Among approximately 93,000 clones listed, approximately 89% were seen once. This CDR3 region has 14 residues. With 5 bases removed from V and 0 bases from J, the gap between germline ends came to 10 bases. CDR1 is SGHTA and CDR2 is FQGNSA in the germline V gene. The sequence was collected from a female donor with multiple sclerosis, enrolled in a pregnancy study. The rearrangement joins TRBV7-2 to TRBJ1-2; unclear D gene. The input for sequencing was peripheral blood, taken before pregnancy. This CDR3 is CASSPGPSNYGYTF. In nucleotides, the CDR3 is TGTGCCAGCAGCCCCGGTCCATCTAACTATGGCTACACCTTC.